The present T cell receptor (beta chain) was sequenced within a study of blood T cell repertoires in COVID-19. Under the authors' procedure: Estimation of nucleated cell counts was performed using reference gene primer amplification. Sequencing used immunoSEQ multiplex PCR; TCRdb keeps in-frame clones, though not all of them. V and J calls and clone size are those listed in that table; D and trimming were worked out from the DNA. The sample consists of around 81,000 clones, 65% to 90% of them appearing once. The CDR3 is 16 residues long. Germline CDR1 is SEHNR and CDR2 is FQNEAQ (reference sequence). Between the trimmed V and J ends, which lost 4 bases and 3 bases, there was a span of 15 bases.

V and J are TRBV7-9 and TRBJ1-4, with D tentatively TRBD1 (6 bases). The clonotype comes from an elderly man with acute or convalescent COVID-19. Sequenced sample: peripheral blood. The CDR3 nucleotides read TGTGCCAGCAGCTGGACCTACAGGGCACCTAATGAAAAACTGTTTTTT. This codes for CASSWTYRAPNEKLFF. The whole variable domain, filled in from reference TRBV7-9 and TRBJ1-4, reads DTGVSQNPRHKITKRGQNVTFRCDPISEHNRLYWYRQTLGQGPEFLTYFQNEAQLEKSRLLSDRFSAERPKGSFSTLEIQRTEQGDSAMYLCASSWTYRAPNEKLFFGSGTQLSVL.